Below, 20 T cell receptor beta chains from the same sample are listed, as sequenced in a study of immune evolution from preneoplasia to lung adenocarcinoma. TCRdb's copy holds only in-frame clones and misses some; the assay was immunoSEQ multiplex PCR. The sample holds 9,500 to 10,000 clones; around nine tenths are singletons and the top ten take roughly 3%. Sequencing was carried out using FFPE invasive lung adenocarcinoma tissue. Receptors were obtained from a person between 65 and 80 years old with invasive lung adenocarcinoma. Some clones in this sample may be carry-over from other donors' samples.

The J gene is TRBJ1-5, the V gene TRBV18; no reliable D call. This CDR3 contains 13 residues. V lost 6 bases to trimming and J lost 0 bases, with 6 bases between them. The V gene's germline CDR1 is KGHSH and CDR2 LQKENI. The DNA for the CDR3 is TGTGCCAGCTCGGGGAATAGCAATCAGCCCCAGCATTTT. This encodes CASSGNSNQPQHF.

This clone was seen only once. The CDR3 DNA follows: TGCAGCGTTGAAACAGGATCAAGTGGCTACACCTTC. The encoded protein is CSVETGSSGYTF. The chain combines TRBV29-1 with TRBJ1-2, with D possibly matching TRBD1 (5 bases). With 2 bases removed from V and 7 bases from J, the gap between germline ends came to 11 bases. CDR1 and CDR2 from the germline V gene are SQVTM and ANQGSEA. This CDR3 is 12 amino acids long.

The chain recombines TRBV12-5 with TRBJ1-1, with a weak D call TRBD1 (6 bases). The germline V and J ends were trimmed by 6 bases and 5 bases, with 10 bases remaining between them. This CDR3 region has 12 residues. Per the germline V gene, CDR1 is LGHNT and CDR2 is FRNRAP. The CDR3 DNA follows: TGTGCTAGTGGACTACAGGGAACTGAAGCTTTCTTT. This codes for CASGLQGTEAFF. Complete variable domain (other parts from reference TRBV12-5 and TRBJ1-1): DARVTQTPRHKVTEMGQEVTMRCQPILGHNTVFWYRQTMMQGLELLAYFRNRAPLDDSGMPKDRFSAEMPDATLATLKIQPSEPRDSAVYFCASGLQGTEAFFGQGTRLTVV.

The chain uses TRBV7-9 and TRBJ2-7, with 13 bases aligning to TRBD2. The ends lost 5 bases at V and 6 bases at J; junction bases unmatched: 7. The CDR3 totals 15 residues. CDR1 and CDR2 (germline): SEHNR, FQNEAQ (reference sequence). The CDR3 is CASSQLAGGLGEQYF. The CDR3 DNA reads TGTGCCAGCAGCCAACTAGCGGGGGGGCTTGGCGAGCAGTACTTC.

The CDR3 is CASSEAGRATEAFF. The CDR3 DNA sequence: TGCGCCAGCAGTGAGGCAGGGAGGGCCACTGAAGCTTTCTTT. This sequence joins TRBV10-1 and TRBJ1-1; a possible D gene is TRBD1 (5 bases). CDR3 length: 14 amino acids. Trimming removed 2 bases from V and 4 bases from J, with 11 bases in between. Germline CDR1 and CDR2: WNHNN and SYGVQD (reference sequence).

V gene TRBV19 combines with J gene TRBJ1-1; 8 bases fit TRBD1. V dropped 6 bases and J dropped 4; count of bases not matched to a gene: 7. The CDR3 length is 14 residues. CDR1 LNHDA and CDR2 SQIVND come from the germline V gene (reference sequence). The CDR3 region is CASSRQGRGTEAFF. The DNA of the CDR3 is TGTGCCAGTAGCCGACAGGGGAGGGGCACTGAAGCTTTCTTT.

The V gene is TRBV4-1, the J gene TRBJ1-4; D remains ambiguous. CDR1 is MGHRA, CDR2 YSYEKL, per germline. V gave up 0 bases and J gave up 5 bases, with 19 bases separating them. The CDR3 has 18 amino acids. CDR3 DNA: TGCGCCAGCAGCCAAGATGTAAGGTTGGGGTCACCAAATGAAAAACTGTTTTTT. As protein: CASSQDVRLGSPNEKLFF.

In DNA, the CDR3 is TGTGCCAGCAGCCTATCGGGGACAGGGTACCAAAACACTGAAGCTTTCTTT. The encoded protein is CASSLSGTGYQNTEAFF. V and J are TRBV28 and TRBJ1-1; 9 positions match TRBD1. The ends lost 6 bases at V and 2 bases at J; junction bases unmatched: 13. The CDR3 has 17 amino acids. Germline lookup yields CDR1 MDHEN and CDR2 SYDVKM.

The chain carries TRBV30 and TRBJ2-1; 9 positions agree with TRBD2. V shed 2 bases and J 6 bases; nucleotides not matched to a gene: 8. Germline CDR1 and CDR2: GTSNPN and SVGIG (reference sequence). The CDR3 totals 15 residues. CDR3 amino acids: CAWSLGGAGGNEQFF. DNA of the CDR3: TGTGCCTGGAGTTTGGGGGGAGCGGGAGGCAATGAGCAGTTCTTC.

This chain connects TRBV15 to TRBJ2-7; D might be TRBD1 or TRBD2, each matching 5 bases. The CDR3 covers 15 residues. The V and J ends lost 2 bases and 3 bases respectively, with 14 bases between them. Germline CDR1 is LNHNV and CDR2 is YYDKDF (reference sequence). This CDR3 is CATSRTGPSDYEQYF. As DNA, the CDR3 is TGTGCCACCAGCAGAACGGGACCCTCTGACTACGAGCAGTACTTC.

The chain has TRBV15 and TRBJ2-5; TRBD1 agrees at 7 bases. V was pared by 8 bases and J by 1 base, with 13 bases of the junction left unmatched. Germline CDR1 LNHNV, CDR2 YYDKDF (reference sequence). There are 16 residues in the CDR3. The CDR3 DNA reads as TGTGCCACCGCGTCCGAGACAGGGCTCCTCCAAGAGACCCAGTACTTC. This encodes CATASETGLLQETQYF.

The chain employs TRBV6-1 and TRBJ1-4, with D maybe TRBD1 (5 bases). Trimming removed 1 base at V and 11 bases at J, with 17 bases between. Germline V CDR1 and CDR2: MNHNS, SASEGT. CDR3 length equals 15 residues. The CDR3 DNA reads TGTGCCAGCAGTGAAGGAGATGGCAGGGAGGGGAAACTGTTTTTT. Amino acid sequence: CASSEGDGREGKLFF.

The J gene is TRBJ1-5, the V gene TRBV6-6, with 8 bases matching TRBD1. Germline lookup yields CDR1 MNHNY and CDR2 SVGAGI (reference sequence). V gave up 0 bases and J gave up 6 bases; unmatched junction bases: 1. The CDR3 extends over 14 amino acids. In nucleotides, the CDR3 is TGTGCCAGCAGTTACTCCGGACAGGGTCAGCCCCAGCATTTT. Translated, it gives CASSYSGQGQPQHF.

The chain has TRBV4-1 and TRBJ1-2; D remains unclear. CDR3 length: 14 amino acids. Trimming took off 2 bases at V and 5 bases at J, with 12 bases between the two ends. CDR1 and CDR2 (germline): MGHRA, YSYEKL. The CDR3 sequence is CASSQSGVTYGYTF. The CDR3 DNA is TGCGCCAGCAGCCAATCCGGGGTAACTTATGGCTACACCTTC.

This clone was seen just once. This CDR3 is CASLRGLSLEQYF. CDR3 DNA: TGTGCCAGCCTTCGTGGACTATCCCTCGAGCAGTACTTC. The gene calls are TRBV28 and TRBJ2-7; TRBD2 is a possible D gene (6 bases). Trimming removed 8 bases at V and 6 bases at J, with 17 bases between. Germline CDR1 reads MDHEN; CDR2 reads SYDVKM. The CDR3 loop spans 13 amino acids.

The rearrangement uses TRBV29-1 and TRBJ1-1, with 8 bases that match TRBD1. Germline lookup yields CDR1 SQVTM and CDR2 ANQGSEA. V trimming: 7 bases; J trimming: 3 bases; junction bases outside the gene matches: 4. This CDR3 contains 12 residues. The CDR3 DNA follows: TGCAGCGGTGGACAGGGACACACTGAAGCTTTCTTT. Protein sequence: CSGGQGHTEAFF.

CDR3 residues: CASSSGTGQNEKLFF. DNA for the CDR3: TGTGCCAGCAGCTCAGGGACAGGGCAGAATGAAAAACTGTTTTTT. This chain uses TRBV7-6 with TRBJ1-4, with 9 bases lining up with TRBD1. Germline assignment: CDR1 SGHVS and CDR2 FNYEAQ. After removal of 4 bases from V and 5 bases from J, the junction contained 5 bases not matched to a gene. The CDR3 covers 15 residues.

This clone was counted a few times. V usage is TRBV6-1 and J usage is TRBJ1-4, with D uncertain. Germline V CDR1 and CDR2: MNHNS, SASEGT. V lost 6 bases and J lost 0, with 8 bases in between. The CDR3 is made up of 14 amino acids. CDR3 loop: CASRTGATNEKLFF. Here the CDR3 DNA reads TGTGCCAGCAGGACCGGTGCAACTAATGAAAAACTGTTTTTT.

This chain's CDR3 is CASSSAMDYGYTF. CDR3 bases: TGTGCCAGCAGCTCCGCCATGGACTATGGCTACACCTTC. The chain carries TRBV5-4 and TRBJ1-2, with D uncertain. CDR1 is SGHNT, CDR2 YYREEE, per germline (reference sequence). This CDR3 contains 13 residues. V dropped 3 bases and J dropped 3 bases, with 9 bases sitting between them.

The V call is TRBV9, the J call TRBJ2-2; the match to TRBD1 covers 8 bases. Trimming at V came to 1 base and at J to 1 base, leaving 3 bases not matched to a gene. The germline V gene encodes CDR1 SGDLS and CDR2 YYNGEE. The CDR3 spans 16 residues. CDR3 loop: CASSVFGTGNTGELFF. CDR3 bases: TGTGCCAGCAGCGTATTCGGGACAGGGAACACCGGGGAGCTGTTTTTT.